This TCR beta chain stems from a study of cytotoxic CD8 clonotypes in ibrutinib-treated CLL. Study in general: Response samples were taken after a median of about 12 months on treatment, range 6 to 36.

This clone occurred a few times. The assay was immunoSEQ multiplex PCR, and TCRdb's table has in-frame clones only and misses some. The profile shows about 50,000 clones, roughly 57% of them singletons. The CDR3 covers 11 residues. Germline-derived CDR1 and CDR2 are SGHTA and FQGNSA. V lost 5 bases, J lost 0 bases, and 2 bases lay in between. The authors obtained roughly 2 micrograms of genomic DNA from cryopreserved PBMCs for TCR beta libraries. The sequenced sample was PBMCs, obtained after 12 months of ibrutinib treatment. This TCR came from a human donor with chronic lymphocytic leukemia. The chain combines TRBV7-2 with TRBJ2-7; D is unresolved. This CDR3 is CASSPSYEQYF. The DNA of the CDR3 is TGTGCCAGCAGCCCCTCCTACGAGCAGTACTTC. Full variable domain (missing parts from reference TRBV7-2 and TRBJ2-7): GAGVSQSPSNKVTEKGKDVELRCDPISGHTALYWYRQSLGQGLEFLIYFQGNSAPDKSGLPSDRFSAERTGGSVSTLTIQRTQQEDSAVYLCASSPSYEQYFGPGTRLTVT.